The 26 T cell receptor beta chains below were found in one sample sequenced in a study of response to subunit inactivated influenza vaccine. TCRdb passed the RT-PCR reads through MiXCR, listing each CDR3 protein once. The table lists more than 600,000 distinct CDR3 sequences, approximately 17% of them singletons. This specimen was PBMCs from blood, taken roughly 5 days after vaccination. These receptors came from a man over 45 who received an inactivated influenza vaccine.

The genes are TRBV20-1 and TRBJ1-2; TRBD1 is a possible D gene (5 bases). The CDR3 runs to 13 residues. V was cut by 2 bases and J by 8 bases, with 15 bases left in between. The V gene's germline CDR1 is DFQATT and CDR2 SNEGSKA (reference sequence). The CDR3 nucleotides read TGCAGTGCTAGATTGGGACCAGGGATCGGCTACACCTTC. Its protein product is CSARLGPGIGYTF.

This sequence joins TRBV20-1 and TRBJ2-1, with 13 bases aligning to TRBD2. Germline V gives CDR1 DFQATT, CDR2 SNEGSKA (reference sequence). The CDR3 consists of 18 residues. The trim removed 3 bases at V and 0 bases at J, leaving 8 bases unmatched. CDR3 residues: CSASAGTSGALSYNEQFF. As DNA, the CDR3 is TGCAGTGCTAGCGCCGGGACTAGCGGGGCCCTCTCCTACAATGAGCAGTTCTTC.

There are a few counts of this clonotype. This chain uses TRBV24-1 with TRBJ2-3; possibly TRBD2 for D (5 bases). Germline CDR1 reads KGHDR; CDR2 reads SFDVKD. The CDR3 length is 16 residues. Trimming removed 2 bases from V and 5 bases from J, with 16 bases in between. CDR3 bases: TGTGCCACCAGTGATTCAGCACTAAACGGAGGAGATACGCAGTATTTT. Amino acids: CATSDSALNGGDTQYF.

This clonotype has only a few counts. This chain's CDR3 is CASSAPRTGREETQYF. The CDR3 coding sequence is TGTGCCAGCAGTGCACCTCGGACAGGGAGGGAAGAGACCCAGTACTTC. This chain links TRBV6-1 with TRBJ2-5, with D possibly being TRBD1 (8 bases). V was pared by 4 bases and J by 3 bases, with 18 bases between. The CDR3 spans 16 residues. CDR1 is MNHNS, CDR2 SASEGT, per germline.

The V call is TRBV5-5, the J call TRBJ2-2; D not resolved. The CDR3 extends over 14 amino acids. Per the germline V gene, CDR1 is SGHKS and CDR2 is YYEKEE (reference sequence). The germline V and J ends were trimmed by 2 bases and 4 bases, with 9 bases remaining between them. The CDR3 region has the DNA TGTGCCAGCAGCTTACCCGGGCTCACCGGGGAGCTGTTTTTT. Protein product: CASSLPGLTGELFF.

This clonotype was recorded a few times. This chain's CDR3 is CAISESMEKLFF. CDR3 sequence (DNA): TGTGCCATCAGTGAGTCTATGGAAAAACTGTTTTTT. The chain recombines TRBV10-3 with TRBJ1-4; the D is unclear. V lost 0 bases and J lost 8, with 4 bases in between. The germline V gene has CDR1 ENHRY and CDR2 SYGVKD. The CDR3 sequence is 12 residues long.

By frequency in the sample, this clonotype is medium-sized (0.01 to 0.1%). This chain uses TRBV10-3 with TRBJ2-5; TRBD1 agrees at 8 bases. Germline values: CDR1 ENHRY, CDR2 SYGVKD. V dropped 5 bases and J dropped 4; count of bases not matched to a gene: 6. The CDR3 has 14 amino acids. Written as DNA, the CDR3 is TGTGCCATCAGTCGGGCAGGGGGCGGAGAGACCCAGTACTTC. It translates to CAISRAGGGETQYF.

This clonotype was observed a handful of times. J is TRBJ2-1 and V is TRBV12-3 or TRBV12-4, with 8 bases fitting TRBD1. V was clipped by 6 bases and J by 5 bases; unmatched bases: 12. This CDR3 contains 16 residues. As DNA, the CDR3 is TGTGCCAGCAGCCAACCCCGACAGGGGTATAACAATGAGCAGTTCTTC. This encodes CASSQPRQGYNNEQFF.

The V gene is TRBV20-1, the J gene TRBJ2-7; 13 nucleotides match TRBD2. The CDR3 consists of 15 residues. V shed 5 bases, J shed 4 bases, and the junction held 8 bases outside the gene matches. The germline CDR1 and CDR2 sequences are DFQATT and SNEGSKA (reference sequence). For the CDR3, the DNA is TGCAGTGCTCAACCAACTAGCGGGAGGGCGTACGAGCAGTACTTC. Its protein product is CSAQPTSGRAYEQYF.

The rearrangement links TRBV9 to TRBJ2-1; TRBD2 agrees at 9 bases. This CDR3 has 15 residues. The V gene end was trimmed by 0 bases and the J gene end by 9 bases; junction bases not matched to a gene: 7. Germline V gene data show CDR1 as SGDLS and CDR2 as YYNGEE. CDR3 sequence (DNA): TGTGCCAGCAGCGTAGTTGGCGGGGGGGCAGCTGAGCAGTTCTTC. It yields the protein CASSVVGGGAAEQFF.

This clonotype has just a few counts. The rearrangement joins TRBV7-4 to TRBJ2-1; D remains ambiguous. V was cut by 6 bases and J by 2 bases, with 17 bases left in between. Germline CDR1 and CDR2: SGHVT and SQSDAQ. CDR3 length: 16 residues. The CDR3 sequence: CASSSAGPSTYNEQFF. DNA of the CDR3: TGTGCCAGCAGTTCCGCCGGGCCGAGTACCTACAATGAGCAGTTCTTC.

This clonotype was detected many times. The genes are TRBV29-1 and TRBJ2-5; 14 bases align to TRBD2. The CDR3 loop spans 17 amino acids. The germline gives CDR1 SQVTM, CDR2 ANQGSEA. The ends lost 6 bases at V and 2 bases at J; junction bases unmatched: 11. The CDR3 sequence is CSVTSGRALHMQETQYF. In DNA form, the CDR3 reads TGCAGCGTGACTAGCGGGAGGGCCCTCCACATGCAAGAGACCCAGTACTTC.

CDR3 bases: TGCAGTGCTAGAGATCCGGGATCATTGGTAGCTTTCTTT. This codes for CSARDPGSLVAFF. The gene calls are TRBV20-1 and TRBJ1-1, with no clear D. The CDR3 extends over 13 amino acids. The germline CDR1 and CDR2 sequences are DFQATT and SNEGSKA (reference sequence). Trimming took 0 bases from V and 10 from J, leaving 15 bases between them.

The chain joins TRBV9 to TRBJ2-7; D is unresolved. Trimming took 0 bases from V and 5 from J, leaving 12 bases between them. From germline, CDR1 is SGDLS and CDR2 YYNGEE. The CDR3 runs to 14 residues. CDR3: CASSVGVRSNEQYF. CDR3 in DNA: TGTGCCAGCAGCGTAGGGGTGAGATCGAACGAGCAGTACTTC.

This clonotype was counted between two and nine times. Sequence at one end of the junction differs from germline and may be a read error. V is TRBV7-9 and J is TRBJ2-1, with D perhaps matching TRBD1 (7 bases). The CDR3 length is 12 residues. In germline, CDR1 is SEHNR, CDR2 FQNEAQ (reference sequence). DNA for the CDR3: TGTGCCAGCAGCTCCCAGGGGGGTAGCGGAAACTTC. Translated, it gives CASSSQGGSGNF.

Ten or more counts support this clonotype. A read error may account for a junction end that differs from germline. V is TRBV12-3 or TRBV12-4 and J is TRBJ1-5; possible D gene TRBD1, 5 bases. This CDR3 is 12 amino acids long. The CDR3 loop reads CASTITGQAQHF. The DNA for the CDR3 is TGTGCCAGCACTATTACAGGTCAGGCCCAGCATTTT.

The CDR3 nucleotides read TGCAGCGTTGAAGCCGTCGACAGGGCACTCTACGAGCAGTACTTC. Residues: CSVEAVDRALYEQYF. The gene calls are TRBV29-1 and TRBJ2-7, with 7 bases aligning to TRBD1. Per the germline V gene, CDR1 is SQVTM and CDR2 is ANQGSEA. The J segment lost 3 bases and the V segment lost 1 base, leaving 9 bases of the junction unmatched. The CDR3 is 15 amino acids.

This chain connects TRBV7-2 to TRBJ1-2; D is unclear. The CDR3 extends over 14 amino acids. The ends were cut back, 5 bases at V and 3 bases at J, with 13 bases in the middle. Germline CDR1 is SGHTA and CDR2 is FQGNSA. CDR3 DNA sequence: TGTGCCAGCAGCGCATCCGCCGGAGACTATGGCTACACCTTC. It is translated as CASSASAGDYGYTF.

This clonotype came up many times. V gene TRBV5-1 combines with J gene TRBJ2-7; maybe TRBD1 (5 bases). This CDR3 spans 16 amino acids. Germline assignment: CDR1 SGHRS and CDR2 YFSETQ. The germline V and J ends were trimmed by 0 bases and 0 bases, with 13 bases remaining between them. The CDR3 coding sequence is TGCGCCAGCAGCTTGGCCACACAGGAGAGCTCCTACGAGCAGTACTTC. It translates to CASSLATQESSYEQYF. The variable domain in full, with the rest retrieved from reference TRBV5-1 and TRBJ2-7, is KAGVTQTPRYLIKTRGQQVTLSCSPISGHRSVSWYQQTPGQGLQFLFEYFSETQRNKGNFPGRFSGRQFSNSRSEMNVSTLELGDSALYLCASSLATQESSYEQYFGPGTRLTVT.

V usage is TRBV6-5 and J usage is TRBJ2-1; D is uncertain. This CDR3 spans 14 amino acids. Germline loops: CDR1 MNHEY, CDR2 SVGAGI. V lost 1 base, J lost 5 bases, and 9 bases lay in between. CDR3 residues: CASSYWASDNEQFF. The CDR3 coding sequence is TGTGCCAGCAGTTACTGGGCCAGCGACAATGAGCAGTTCTTC.

This clonotype was observed a few times. The CDR3 loop is CSVVGKRGELFF. The CDR3 DNA sequence: TGCAGCGTTGTTGGCAAAAGGGGGGAGCTGTTTTTT. This chain links TRBV29-1 with TRBJ2-2; D is unclear. Germline CDR1 is SQVTM and CDR2 is ANQGSEA. V was cut by 4 bases and J by 8 bases, with 11 bases left in between. This CDR3 contains 12 residues.

The table lists this clonotype with a few counts. The chain joins TRBV20-1 to TRBJ2-1; D is perhaps TRBD1 or TRBD2 (5 bases each). The V gene's germline CDR1 is DFQATT and CDR2 SNEGSKA (reference sequence). The CDR3 runs to 13 residues. V lost 4 bases and J lost 7, with 14 bases in between. CDR3 sequence: CSANRGSGNEQFF. CDR3 DNA sequence: TGCAGTGCTAACCGGGGCTCGGGGAATGAGCAGTTCTTC.

This clonotype was picked up many times. V gene TRBV12-3 or TRBV12-4 combines with J gene TRBJ1-6; D remains ambiguous. V was clipped by 5 bases and J by 9 bases, with 14 bases between them. The CDR3 totals 14 residues. This CDR3 reads CASSPYLGGSPLHF. The CDR3 region has the DNA TGTGCCAGCAGTCCCTACCTGGGCGGTTCACCCCTCCACTTT.

This clonotype was seen only a few times. This chain uses TRBV28 with TRBJ2-1; 8 positions agree with TRBD2. Trimming removed 1 base from V and 7 bases from J; junction bases left unmatched: 3. Germline CDR1 and CDR2: MDHEN and SYDVKM. This CDR3 has 14 residues. Written as DNA, the CDR3 is TGTGCCAGCAGTTTATATAGCGGGAAGAATGAGCAGTTCTTC. Its translation: CASSLYSGKNEQFF. Full variable domain (outside the CDR3, taken from reference TRBV28 and TRBJ2-1): DVKVTQSSRYLVKRTGEKVFLECVQDMDHENMFWYRQDPGLGLRLIYFSYDVKMKEKGDIPEGYSVSREKKERFSLILESASTNQTSMYLCASSLYSGKNEQFFGPGTRLTVL.

The sample holds many counts of this clonotype. The chain carries TRBV29-1 and TRBJ2-7; a possible D gene is TRBD1 (6 bases). V dropped 6 bases and J dropped 9 bases, with 21 bases sitting between them. The CDR3 is made up of 13 amino acids. Per the germline V gene, CDR1 is SQVTM and CDR2 is ANQGSEA. CDR3 nucleotides: TGCAGCGTGGTCCTCATTTTAACAGGGACGCAGTACTTC. Amino acid sequence: CSVVLILTGTQYF.

This clonotype was seen more than once but under ten times. V is TRBV20-1 and J is TRBJ2-4; maybe TRBD1 (7 bases). Germline V gives CDR1 DFQATT, CDR2 SNEGSKA (reference sequence). Trimming removed 6 bases from V and 7 bases from J, with 22 bases in between. This CDR3 has 15 amino acids. The CDR3 spells CSAEGAGGGMNIQYF. CDR3 coding DNA: TGCAGTGCAGAGGGGGCAGGGGGAGGTATGAACATTCAGTACTTC.